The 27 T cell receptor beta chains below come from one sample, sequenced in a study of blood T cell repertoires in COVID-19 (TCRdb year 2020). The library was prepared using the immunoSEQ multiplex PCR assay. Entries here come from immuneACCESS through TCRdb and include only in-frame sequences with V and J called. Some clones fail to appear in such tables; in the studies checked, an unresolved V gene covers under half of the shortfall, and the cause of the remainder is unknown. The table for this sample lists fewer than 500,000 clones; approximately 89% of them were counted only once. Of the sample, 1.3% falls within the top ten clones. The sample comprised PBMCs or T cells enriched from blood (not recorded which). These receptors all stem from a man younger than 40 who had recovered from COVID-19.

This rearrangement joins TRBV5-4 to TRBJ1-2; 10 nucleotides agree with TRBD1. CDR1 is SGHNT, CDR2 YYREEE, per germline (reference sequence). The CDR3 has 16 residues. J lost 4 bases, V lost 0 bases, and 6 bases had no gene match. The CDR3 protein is CASSLGDRGPLYGYTF. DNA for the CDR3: TGTGCCAGCAGCTTGGGAGACAGGGGGCCGCTCTATGGCTACACCTTC.

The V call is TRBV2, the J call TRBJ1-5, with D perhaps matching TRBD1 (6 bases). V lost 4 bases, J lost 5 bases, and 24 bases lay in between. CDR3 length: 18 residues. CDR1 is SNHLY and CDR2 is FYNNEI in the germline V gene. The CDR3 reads CASSVLRTDPKNDQPQHF. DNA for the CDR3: TGTGCCAGCAGTGTATTAAGGACAGACCCTAAGAATGATCAGCCCCAGCATTTT. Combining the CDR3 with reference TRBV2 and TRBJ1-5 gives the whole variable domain EPEVTQTPSHQVTQMGQEVILRCVPISNHLYFYWYRQILGQKVEFLVSFYNNEISEKSEIFDDQFSVERPDGSNFTLKIRSTKLEDSAMYFCASSVLRTDPKNDQPQHFGDGTRLSIL.

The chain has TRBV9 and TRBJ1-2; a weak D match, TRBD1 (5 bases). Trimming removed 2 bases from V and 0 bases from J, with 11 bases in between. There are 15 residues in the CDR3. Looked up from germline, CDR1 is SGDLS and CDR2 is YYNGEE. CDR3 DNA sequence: TGTGCCAGCAGCGTTTGGGAGGGGCCTAACTATGGCTACACCTTC. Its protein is CASSVWEGPNYGYTF.

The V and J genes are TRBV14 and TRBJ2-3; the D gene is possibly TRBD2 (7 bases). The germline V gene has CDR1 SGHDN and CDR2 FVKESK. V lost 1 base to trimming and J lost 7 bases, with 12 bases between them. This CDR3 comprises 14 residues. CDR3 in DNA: TGTGCCAGCAGCCAAGGGGGGGGCCGGAATACGCAGTATTTT. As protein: CASSQGGGRNTQYF.

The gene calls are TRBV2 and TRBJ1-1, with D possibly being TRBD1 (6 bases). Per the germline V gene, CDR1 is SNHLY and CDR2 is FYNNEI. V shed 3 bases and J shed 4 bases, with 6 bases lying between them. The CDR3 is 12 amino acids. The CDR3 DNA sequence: TGTGCCAGCAGTGAGGGGGCCACTGAAGCTTTCTTT. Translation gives CASSEGATEAFF.

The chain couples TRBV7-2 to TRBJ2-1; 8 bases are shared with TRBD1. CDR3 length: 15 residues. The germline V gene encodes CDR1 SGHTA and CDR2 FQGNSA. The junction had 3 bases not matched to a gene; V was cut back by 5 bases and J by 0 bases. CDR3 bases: TGTGCCAGCAGCGCAGACAGGGGCTCCTACAATGAGCAGTTCTTC. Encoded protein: CASSADRGSYNEQFF. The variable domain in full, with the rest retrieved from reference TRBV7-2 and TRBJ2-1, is GAGVSQSPSNKVTEKGKDVELRCDPISGHTALYWYRQSLGQGLEFLIYFQGNSAPDKSGLPSDRFSAERTGGSVSTLTIQRTQQEDSAVYLCASSADRGSYNEQFFGPGTRLTVL.

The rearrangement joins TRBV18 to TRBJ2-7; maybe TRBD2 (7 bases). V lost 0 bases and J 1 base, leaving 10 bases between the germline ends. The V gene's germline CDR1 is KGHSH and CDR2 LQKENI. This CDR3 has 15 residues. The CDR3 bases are TGTGCCAGCTCACCACCGGGGGGGCCATCCTACGAGCAGTACTTC. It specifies CASSPPGGPSYEQYF.

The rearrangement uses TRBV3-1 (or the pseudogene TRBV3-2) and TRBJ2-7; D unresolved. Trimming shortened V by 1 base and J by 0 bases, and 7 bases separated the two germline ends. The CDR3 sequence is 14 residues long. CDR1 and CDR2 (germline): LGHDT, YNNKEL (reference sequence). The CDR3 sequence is CASSQARSSYEQYF. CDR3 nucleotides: TGTGCCAGCAGCCAAGCGCGGAGCTCCTACGAGCAGTACTTC.

CDR3 DNA: TGTGCCATCAGTGGCCAGCCGCGGGAGACCCAGTACTTC. Protein sequence: CAISGQPRETQYF. The chain carries TRBV10-3 and TRBJ2-5; D is unresolved. The CDR3 is 13 amino acids. The germline CDR1 and CDR2 sequences are ENHRY and SYGVKD. V lost 4 bases, J lost 5 bases, and 11 bases lay in between.

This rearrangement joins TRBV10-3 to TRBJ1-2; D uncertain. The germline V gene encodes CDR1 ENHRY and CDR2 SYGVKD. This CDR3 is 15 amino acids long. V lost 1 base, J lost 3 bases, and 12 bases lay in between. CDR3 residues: CAISEFVAADYGYTF. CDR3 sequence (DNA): TGTGCCATCAGTGAGTTTGTGGCAGCGGACTATGGCTACACCTTC.

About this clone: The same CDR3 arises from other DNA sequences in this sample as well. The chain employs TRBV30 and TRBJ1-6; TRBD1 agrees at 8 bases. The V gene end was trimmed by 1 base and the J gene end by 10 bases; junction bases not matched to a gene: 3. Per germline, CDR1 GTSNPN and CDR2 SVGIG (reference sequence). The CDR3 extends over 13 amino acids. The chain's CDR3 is CAWSGTGNSPLHF. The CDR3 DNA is TGTGCCTGGAGTGGGACAGGGAACTCACCCCTCCACTTT.

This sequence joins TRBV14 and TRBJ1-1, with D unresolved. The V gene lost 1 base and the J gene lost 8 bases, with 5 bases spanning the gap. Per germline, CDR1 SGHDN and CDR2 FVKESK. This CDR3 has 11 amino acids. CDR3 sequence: CASSQVTEAFF. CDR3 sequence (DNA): TGTGCCAGCAGCCAAGTTACAGAAGCTTTCTTT.

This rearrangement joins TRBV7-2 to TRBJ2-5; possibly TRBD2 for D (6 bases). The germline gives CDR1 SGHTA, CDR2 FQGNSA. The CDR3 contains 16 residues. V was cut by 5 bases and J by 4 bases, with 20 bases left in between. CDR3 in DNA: TGTGCCAGCAGCCCAGGACTGGTCCCCGGGGGAGAGACCCAGTACTTC. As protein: CASSPGLVPGGETQYF.

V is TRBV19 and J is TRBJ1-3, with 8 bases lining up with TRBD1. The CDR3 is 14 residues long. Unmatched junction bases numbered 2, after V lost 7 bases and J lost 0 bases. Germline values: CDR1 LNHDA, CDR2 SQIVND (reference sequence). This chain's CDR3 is CASKGTGSGNTIYF. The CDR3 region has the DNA TGTGCCAGTAAAGGGACAGGCTCTGGAAACACCATATATTTT.

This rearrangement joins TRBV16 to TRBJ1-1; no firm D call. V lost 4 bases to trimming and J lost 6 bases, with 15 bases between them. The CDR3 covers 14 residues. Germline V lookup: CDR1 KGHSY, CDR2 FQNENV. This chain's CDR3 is CASSPTVVKAEAFF. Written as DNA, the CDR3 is TGTGCCAGCAGCCCCACAGTGGTGAAGGCTGAAGCTTTCTTT.

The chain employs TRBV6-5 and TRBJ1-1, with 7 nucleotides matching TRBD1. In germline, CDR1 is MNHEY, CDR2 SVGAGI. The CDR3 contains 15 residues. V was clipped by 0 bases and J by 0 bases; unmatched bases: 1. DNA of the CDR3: TGTGCCAGCAGTTACTCGGGACAGTTGAACACTGAAGCTTTCTTT. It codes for CASSYSGQLNTEAFF.

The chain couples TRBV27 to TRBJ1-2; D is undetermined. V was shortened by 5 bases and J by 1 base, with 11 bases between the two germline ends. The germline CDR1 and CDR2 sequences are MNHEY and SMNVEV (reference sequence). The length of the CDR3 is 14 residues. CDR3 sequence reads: CASSHLGSNYGYTF. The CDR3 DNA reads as TGTGCCAGCAGTCACCTGGGGAGTAACTATGGCTACACCTTC.

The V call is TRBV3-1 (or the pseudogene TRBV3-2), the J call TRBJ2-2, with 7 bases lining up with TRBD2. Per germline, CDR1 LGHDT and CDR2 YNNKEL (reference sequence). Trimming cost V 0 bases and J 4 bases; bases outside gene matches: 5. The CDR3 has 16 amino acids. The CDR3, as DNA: TGTGCCAGCAGCCAAGATCCGAGCGGGACCACCGGGGAGCTGTTTTTT. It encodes CASSQDPSGTTGELFF.

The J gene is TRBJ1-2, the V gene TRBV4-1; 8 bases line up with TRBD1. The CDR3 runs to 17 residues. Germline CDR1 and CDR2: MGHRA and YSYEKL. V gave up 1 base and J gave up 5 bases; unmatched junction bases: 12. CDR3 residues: CASSQVLGTGRDYGYTF. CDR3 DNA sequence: TGCGCCAGCAGCCAAGTCCTCGGGACAGGAAGGGATTATGGCTACACCTTC.

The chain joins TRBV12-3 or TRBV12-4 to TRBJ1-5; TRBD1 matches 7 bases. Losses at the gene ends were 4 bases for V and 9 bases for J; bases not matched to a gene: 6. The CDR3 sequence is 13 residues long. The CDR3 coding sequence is TGTGCCAGCAGTTCACAGGGGCCGGGGCCCCAGCATTTT. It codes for CASSSQGPGPQHF.

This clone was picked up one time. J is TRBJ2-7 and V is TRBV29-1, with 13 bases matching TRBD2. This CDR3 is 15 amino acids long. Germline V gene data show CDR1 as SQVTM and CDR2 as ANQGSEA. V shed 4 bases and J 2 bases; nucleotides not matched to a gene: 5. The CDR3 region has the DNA TGCAGCGTTGCCTCCGGGACTAGCGGGGCCTACGAGCAGTACTTC. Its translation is CSVASGTSGAYEQYF.

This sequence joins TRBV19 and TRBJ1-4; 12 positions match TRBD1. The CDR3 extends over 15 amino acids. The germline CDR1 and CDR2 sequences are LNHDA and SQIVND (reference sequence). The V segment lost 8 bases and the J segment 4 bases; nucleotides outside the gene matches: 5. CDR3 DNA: TGTGCCAGTGCCGGGACAGGGGGCATTAATGAAAAACTGTTTTTT. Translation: CASAGTGGINEKLFF.

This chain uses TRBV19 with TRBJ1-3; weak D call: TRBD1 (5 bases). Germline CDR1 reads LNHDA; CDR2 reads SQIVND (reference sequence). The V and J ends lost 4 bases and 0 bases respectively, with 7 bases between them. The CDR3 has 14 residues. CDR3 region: CASSRGGSGNTIYF. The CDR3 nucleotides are TGTGCCAGTAGTAGGGGCGGCTCTGGAAACACCATATATTTT. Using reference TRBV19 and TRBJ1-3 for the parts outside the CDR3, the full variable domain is DGGITQSPKYLFRKEGQNVTLSCEQNLNHDAMYWYRQDPGQGLRLIYYSQIVNDFQKGDIAEGYSVSREKKESFPLTVTSAQKNPTAFYLCASSRGGSGNTIYFGEGSWLTVV.

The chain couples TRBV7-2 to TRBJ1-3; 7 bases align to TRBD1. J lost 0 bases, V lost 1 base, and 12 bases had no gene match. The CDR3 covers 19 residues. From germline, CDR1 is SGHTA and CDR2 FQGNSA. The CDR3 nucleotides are TGTGCCAGCAGCTTAGACCTCCCCCGACAGGGCAGCTCTGGAAACACCATATATTTT. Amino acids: CASSLDLPRQGSSGNTIYF.

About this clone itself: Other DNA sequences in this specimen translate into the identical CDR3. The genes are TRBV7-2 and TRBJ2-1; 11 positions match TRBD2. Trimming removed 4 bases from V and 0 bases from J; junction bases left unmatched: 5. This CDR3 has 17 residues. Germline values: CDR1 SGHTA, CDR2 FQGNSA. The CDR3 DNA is TGTGCCAGCAGCTCCCGCACTAGCGGGGGCTCCTACAATGAGCAGTTCTTC. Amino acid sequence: CASSSRTSGGSYNEQFF.

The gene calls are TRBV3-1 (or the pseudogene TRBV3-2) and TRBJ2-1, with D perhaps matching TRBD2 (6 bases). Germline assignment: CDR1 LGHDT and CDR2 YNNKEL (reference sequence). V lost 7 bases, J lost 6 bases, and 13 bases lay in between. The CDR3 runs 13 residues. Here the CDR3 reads CASNPQGGNEQFF. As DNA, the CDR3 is TGTGCCAGCAACCCCCAGGGAGGCAATGAGCAGTTCTTC.

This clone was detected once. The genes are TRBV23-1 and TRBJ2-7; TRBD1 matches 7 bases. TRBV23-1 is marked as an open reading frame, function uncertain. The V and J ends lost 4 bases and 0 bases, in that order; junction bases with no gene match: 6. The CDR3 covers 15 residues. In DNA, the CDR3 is TGCGCCAGCAGTCGCAGAAGGGGGCTCTCCTACGAGCAGTACTTC. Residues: CASSRRRGLSYEQYF.